The present T cell receptor (beta chain) was sequenced within a study of CD8 T cells in ankylosing spondylitis. As concerns this clonotype: Its antigen is unknown.

The CDR3 runs 15 residues. The ends were cut back, 6 bases at V and 5 bases at J, with 16 bases in the middle. Germline values: CDR1 SGHTA, CDR2 FQGNSA. The study's findings and limits: Disease-linked clones displayed a CD8+ phenotype and appeared relatively rarely in peripheral blood.

TCRdb passed the 5' RACE reads through MiXCR, listing each CDR3 protein once. The table lists hundreds of thousands of distinct CDR3 sequences, roughly 8.2% of them singletons, with roughly 4.9% in the top ten. The chain has TRBV7-2 and TRBJ2-2; possibly TRBD2 for D (7 bases). Sequences were obtained from blood, either unsorted or a sorted T cell fraction (not recorded which). This TCR came from a female donor with ankylosing spondylitis or in good health (not recorded which). The CDR3 DNA reads TGTGCCAGCAGTTACCTAGGGGGGGGTACCGGGGAGCTGTTTTTT. Its translation: CASSYLGGGTGELFF.